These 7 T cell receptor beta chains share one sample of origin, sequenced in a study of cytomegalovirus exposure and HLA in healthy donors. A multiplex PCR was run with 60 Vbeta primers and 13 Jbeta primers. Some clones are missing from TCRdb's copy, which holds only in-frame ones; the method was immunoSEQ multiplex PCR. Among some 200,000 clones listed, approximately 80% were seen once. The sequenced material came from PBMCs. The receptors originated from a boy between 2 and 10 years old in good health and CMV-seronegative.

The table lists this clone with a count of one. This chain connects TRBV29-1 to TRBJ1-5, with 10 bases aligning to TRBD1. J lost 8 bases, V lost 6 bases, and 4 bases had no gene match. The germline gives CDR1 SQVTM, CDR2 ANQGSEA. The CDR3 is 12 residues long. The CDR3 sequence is CSVGDRGEPQHF. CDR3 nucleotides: TGCAGCGTAGGGGACAGGGGAGAGCCCCAGCATTTT.

The CDR3 reads CASSLGTSGRFDEQYF. In DNA, the CDR3 is TGTGCCAGCAGCTTGGGGACTAGCGGGAGGTTCGACGAGCAGTACTTC. V is TRBV7-9 and J is TRBJ2-7; 15 bases align to TRBD2. V dropped 3 bases and J dropped 5; count of bases not matched to a gene: 5. Per germline, CDR1 SEHNR and CDR2 FQNEAQ (reference sequence). This CDR3 spans 16 amino acids.

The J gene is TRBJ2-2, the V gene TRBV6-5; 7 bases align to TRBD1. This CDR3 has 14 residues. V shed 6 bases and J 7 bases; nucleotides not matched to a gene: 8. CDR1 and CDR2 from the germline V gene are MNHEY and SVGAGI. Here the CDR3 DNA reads TGTGCCAGCAGGTTGGGACAGTTAATCGGGGAGCTGTTTTTT. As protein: CASRLGQLIGELFF.

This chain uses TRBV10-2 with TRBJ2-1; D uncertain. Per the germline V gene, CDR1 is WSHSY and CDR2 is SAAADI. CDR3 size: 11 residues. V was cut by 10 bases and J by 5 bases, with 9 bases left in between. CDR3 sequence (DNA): TGCGCCATGCAGCGAGACAATGAGCAGTTCTTC. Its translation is CAMQRDNEQFF.

As DNA, the CDR3 is TGTGCCAGTATGGGGGGGAGTAAGCCCCAGCATTTT. This encodes CASMGGSKPQHF. The chain is built from TRBV19 and TRBJ1-5; the D gene is possibly TRBD1 (5 bases). The CDR3 runs 12 residues. The ends were cut back, 7 bases at V and 8 bases at J, with 12 bases in the middle. Germline V gene data show CDR1 as LNHDA and CDR2 as SQIVND (reference sequence).

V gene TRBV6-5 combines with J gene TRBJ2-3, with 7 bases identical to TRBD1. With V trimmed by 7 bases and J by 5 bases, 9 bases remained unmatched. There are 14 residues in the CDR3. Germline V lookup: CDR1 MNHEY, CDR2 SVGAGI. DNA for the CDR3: TGTGCCAGCACCGCCGGGACAGCTGTAGATACGCAGTATTTT. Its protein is CASTAGTAVDTQYF.

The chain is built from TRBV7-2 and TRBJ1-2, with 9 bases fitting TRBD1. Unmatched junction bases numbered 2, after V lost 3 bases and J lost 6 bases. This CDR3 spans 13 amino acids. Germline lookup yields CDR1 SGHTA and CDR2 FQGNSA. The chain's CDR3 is CASSLGQGHGYTF. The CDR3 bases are TGTGCCAGCAGCTTGGGACAGGGACATGGCTACACCTTC.